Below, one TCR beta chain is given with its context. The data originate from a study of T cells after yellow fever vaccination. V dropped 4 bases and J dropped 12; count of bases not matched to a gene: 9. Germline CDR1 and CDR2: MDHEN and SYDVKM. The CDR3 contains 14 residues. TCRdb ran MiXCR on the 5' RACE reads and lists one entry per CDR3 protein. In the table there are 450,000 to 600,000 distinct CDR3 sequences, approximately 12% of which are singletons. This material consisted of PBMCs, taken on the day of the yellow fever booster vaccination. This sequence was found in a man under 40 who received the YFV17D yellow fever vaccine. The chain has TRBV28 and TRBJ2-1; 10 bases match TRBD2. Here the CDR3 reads CASSSGTSDRGQFF. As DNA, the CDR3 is TGTGCCAGCAGTTCCGGGACTAGCGACCGGGGGCAGTTCTTC.